This TCR beta chain was sequenced in a study of CXCR3-negative and CXCR3-positive naive CD8 T cells. Whole-study findings and limits: Naive subsets did not differ in surface CD5, and the authors estimated TCR strength using properties of the TRB CDR3.

Through 5' RACE with UMI labels, the TRB cDNA libraries were prepared. TCRdb re-called the 5' RACE reads and catalogs CDR3 proteins one per entry, DNA excluded. This table lists about 48,000 distinct CDR3 sequences. Of note for this clonotype: Antigen unknown.

The CDR3 extends over 16 amino acids. The V gene's germline CDR1 is WNHNN and CDR2 SYGVQD (reference sequence). The TCR was taken from a human donor in good health. Some clones in this sample may be carry-over from other donors' samples. The sequenced sample consisted of memory CD8+ T cells from blood. This chain links TRBV10-1 with TRBJ2-2; no DNA is available, so the TRBD1 call from TCRdb remains unchecked. CDR3 in amino acids: CASSVRQGANTGELFF.